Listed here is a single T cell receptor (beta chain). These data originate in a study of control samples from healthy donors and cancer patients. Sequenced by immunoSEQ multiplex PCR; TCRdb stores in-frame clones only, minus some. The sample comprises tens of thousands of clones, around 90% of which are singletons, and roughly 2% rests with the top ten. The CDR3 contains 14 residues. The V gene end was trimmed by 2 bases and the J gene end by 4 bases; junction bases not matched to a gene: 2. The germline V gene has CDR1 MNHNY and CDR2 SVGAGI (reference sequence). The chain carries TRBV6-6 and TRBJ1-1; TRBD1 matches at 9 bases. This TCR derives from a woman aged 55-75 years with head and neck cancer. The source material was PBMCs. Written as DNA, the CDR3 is TGTGCCAGCAGTTACCGGACAGGGGTCACTGAAGCTTTCTTT. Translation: CASSYRTGVTEAFF.